A selection of T cell receptor beta chains follows, all from one sample in a study of T cell responses to AZD1222 COVID-19 vaccine. Using immunoSEQ multiplex PCR, the repertoire was profiled, and TCRdb retains in-frame clones only, with some absent. The sample lists some 130,000 clones; 75% to 95% were seen once. The sample consisted of peripheral blood, taken on day 0 of AZD1222 vaccination. These receptors were collected from an adult in good health. Each CDR3 is given with its conserved first and last residue. Clone size is shown for a subset of rows, as once, few, many or a class of expanded clone.

j_call clone_size v_call cdr3_aa
TRBJ1-5 . TRBV25-1 CASRSTGEGQPQHF
TRBJ2-1 . TRBV29-1 CSGQIGGWQFF
TRBJ2-1 . TRBV7-8 CASRNSTWSYNEQFF
TRBJ1-1 . TRBV14 CASSQEYGGEAFF
TRBJ2-1 . TRBV6-5 CASKVRGDNEQFF
TRBJ1-3 . TRBV5-1 CASSFGDEKGNTIYF
TRBJ2-7 . TRBV6-2/TRBV6-3 CASSLYHEQYF
TRBJ2-2 once TRBV7-2 CASTDRGELFF
TRBJ1-1 . TRBV27 CASRSGATMNTEAFF
TRBJ1-1 . TRBV24-1 CATSQDGLTEAFF
TRBJ2-3 few TRBV9 CASSTTSTDTQYF
TRBJ2-7 . TRBV5-1 CASSLGDGYEQYF
TRBJ2-7 . TRBV5-1 CASRFLTYEQYF
TRBJ2-7 few TRBV6-5 CASSYGLAGGDYEQYF